The clone carrying this TCR beta chain was seen a handful of times. What it binds is unknown. Semi-nested PCR with Nested Universal Primer A followed constant-region reverse priming of full-length variable regions. TCRdb re-analysed the 5' RACE reads in MiXCR, keeping a single row per CDR3 protein. The sample includes tens of thousands of distinct CDR3 sequences, around 28% of them seen just once. Study-wide points: Whole repertoires were not studied in the larger cohort, only one V-J beta rearrangement.

The TCR originated in a female donor with breast cancer. Sequencing input: tumor-infiltrating memory CD4+ T cells sorted from the breast tumor. Subset reported: memory CD4+ T cells, CD4+CD45RO+CD25-.

The CDR3 here is CASSLYKQETQYF. CDR3 nucleotide sequence: TGTGCCAGCAGTTTGTACAAACAAGAGACCCAGTACTTC. The chain recombines TRBV27 with TRBJ2-5, with unresolved D. The germline CDR1 and CDR2 sequences are MNHEY and SMNVEV (reference sequence). V shed 3 bases and J shed 2 bases, with 7 bases lying between them. The CDR3 length is 13 residues.